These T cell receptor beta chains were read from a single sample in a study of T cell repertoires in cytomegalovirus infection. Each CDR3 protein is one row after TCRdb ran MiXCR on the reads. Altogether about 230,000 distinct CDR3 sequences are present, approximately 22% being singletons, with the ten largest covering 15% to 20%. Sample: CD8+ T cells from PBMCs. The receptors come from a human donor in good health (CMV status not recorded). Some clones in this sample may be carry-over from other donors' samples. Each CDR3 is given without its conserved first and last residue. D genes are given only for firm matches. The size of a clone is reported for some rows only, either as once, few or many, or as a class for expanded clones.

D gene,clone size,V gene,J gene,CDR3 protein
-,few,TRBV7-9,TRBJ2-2,ASSFPLGAGVNTGELF
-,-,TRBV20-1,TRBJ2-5,SAREGGETQY
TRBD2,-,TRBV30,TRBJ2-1,VWSEEAGENNEQF
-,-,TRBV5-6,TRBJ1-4,ASSLDTLRIREKLF
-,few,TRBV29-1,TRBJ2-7,SVGGSAVSYEQY
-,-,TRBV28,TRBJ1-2,ASSLEDGYT
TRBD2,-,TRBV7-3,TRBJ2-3,ASSPAGGAIDTQY
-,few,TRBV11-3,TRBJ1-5,ASSPPSRQSTTPKGSSNQPQH
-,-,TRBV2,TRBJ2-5,ASSVARLSQETQY
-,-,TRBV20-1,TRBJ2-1,SANAGNQNEQF
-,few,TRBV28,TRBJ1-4,ASRSIPKKETNEKLF
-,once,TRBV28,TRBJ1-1,ASSLSPAAEAF
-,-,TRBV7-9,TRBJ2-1,ASSFDPSAGEQF
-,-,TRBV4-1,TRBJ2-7,ASSPRLTGRYEQY
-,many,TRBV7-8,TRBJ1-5,ASSLLPWASGESNQPQH
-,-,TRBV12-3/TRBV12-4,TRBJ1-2,ASSRGPDGYT
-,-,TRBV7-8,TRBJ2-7,ASSRQAGDEQY
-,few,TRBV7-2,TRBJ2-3,ASSLVQTHTDTQY
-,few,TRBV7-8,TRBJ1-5,ASSLAGGNQPQH
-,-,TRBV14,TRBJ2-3,GAQFGKDTQY
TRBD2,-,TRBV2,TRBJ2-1,ASSEGPGRGGLDEQF
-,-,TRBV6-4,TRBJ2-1,ASSPAGSSYNEQF
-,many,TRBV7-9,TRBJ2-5,ASSLLGRGQGNQETQY
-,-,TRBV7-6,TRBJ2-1,ASSSTSLADNEQS
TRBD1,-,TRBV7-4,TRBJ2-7,ASSAPGGDRSYEQY
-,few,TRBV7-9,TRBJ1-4,ASSLLSGEEKLF
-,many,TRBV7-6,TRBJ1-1,ASRRGKNTEAF
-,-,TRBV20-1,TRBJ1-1,SARNDRADAEAF
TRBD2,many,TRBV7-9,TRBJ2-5,ASSFWEAGQETQY
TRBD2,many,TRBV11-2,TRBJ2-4,ASSLAPTGGLAENIQY
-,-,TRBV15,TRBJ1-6,ATSTSGASPLH
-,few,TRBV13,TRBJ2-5,ASSTYRIPGTQY
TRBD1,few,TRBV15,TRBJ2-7,ATSIGTGVNYEQY
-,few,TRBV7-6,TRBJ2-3,ASSLAPADTQY
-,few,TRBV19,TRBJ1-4,ASSIDPTKWNEKLF
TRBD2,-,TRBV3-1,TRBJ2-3,ASSSPGLALTDTQY
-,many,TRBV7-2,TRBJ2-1,ASRGQVDEQF
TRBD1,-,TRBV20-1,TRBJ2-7,SGWDRGTSYEQY
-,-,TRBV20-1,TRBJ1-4,SARDSRRNEKLF
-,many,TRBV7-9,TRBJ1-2,ASEGLSLGGGYT
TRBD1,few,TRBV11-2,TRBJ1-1,ASSLDPGGTEAF
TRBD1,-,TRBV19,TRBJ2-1,ASSTGTAKNNEQF